Only a few counts were recorded for the clone carrying this TCR beta chain. This entry is derived from a study of blood T cell repertoires in COVID-19. The assay was immunoSEQ multiplex PCR, and TCRdb's table has in-frame clones only and misses some. Altogether 250,000 to 350,000 clones are present, around 82% being singletons, with the ten largest covering approximately 0.94%. The sequence derives from a human donor with COVID-19, enrolled during active disease. The donor label of this sample is uncertain. Sequenced input: peripheral blood.

The CDR3 loop is CASSPLNYGYTF. CDR3 in DNA: TGTGCCAGCAGCCCCCTTAACTATGGCTACACCTTC. The chain has TRBV7-9 and TRBJ1-2; D ambiguous. The germline V and J ends were trimmed by 5 bases and 1 base, with 5 bases remaining between them. This CDR3 contains 12 residues. Germline V CDR1 and CDR2: SEHNR, FQNEAQ (reference sequence).